The following is a T cell receptor beta chain sequence with its context. The antigen is not known. The assay was immunoSEQ multiplex PCR, and TCRdb's table has in-frame clones only and misses some. Of approximately 100,000 clones listed, around 91% were seen once; the top ten hold 4% to 5.5%. CDR3 size: 13 residues. Looked up from germline, CDR1 is MDHEN and CDR2 is SYDVKM. The J segment lost 1 base and the V segment lost 8 bases, leaving 3 bases of the junction unmatched. The data were taken from a study of T cell responses to AZD1222 COVID-19 vaccine. Study context: Combined were second doses at about 4 or about 12 weeks. Overall study findings and caveats: Repertoire sampling was restricted to post-peak T cell response timepoints. The breadth and depth of Spike-specific TCRs increased once two AZD1222 doses had been given. Among spike-specific TCRs, nearly half reportedly target unmutated variant regions.

Specimen: peripheral blood, collected on day 0 of AZD1222 vaccination. The TCR sequence derives from an adult in good health. The chain recombines TRBV28 with TRBJ1-2; TRBD1 matches 8 bases. The CDR3 loop reads CASWTGNNYGYTF. The CDR3 DNA is TGTGCCAGCTGGACAGGGAATAACTATGGCTACACCTTC.